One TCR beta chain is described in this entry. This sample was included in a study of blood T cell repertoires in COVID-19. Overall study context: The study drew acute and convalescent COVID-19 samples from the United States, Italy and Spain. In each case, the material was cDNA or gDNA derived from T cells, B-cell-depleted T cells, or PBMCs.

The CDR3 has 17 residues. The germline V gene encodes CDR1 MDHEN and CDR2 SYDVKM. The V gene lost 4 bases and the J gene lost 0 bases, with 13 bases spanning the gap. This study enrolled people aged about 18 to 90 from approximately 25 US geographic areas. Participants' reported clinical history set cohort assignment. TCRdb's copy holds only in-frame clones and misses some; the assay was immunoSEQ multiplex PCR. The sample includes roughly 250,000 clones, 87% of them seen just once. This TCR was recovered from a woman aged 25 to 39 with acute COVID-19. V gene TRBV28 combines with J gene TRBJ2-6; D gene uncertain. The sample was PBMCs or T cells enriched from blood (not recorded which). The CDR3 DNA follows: TGTGCCAGCAGTTGGAGATTCGGGTCCTCTGGGGCCAACGTCCTGACTTTC. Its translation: CASSWRFGSSGANVLTF.